This is a list of T cell receptor beta chains from one sample in a study of CD8 T cells in ankylosing spondylitis. One entry per CDR3 protein results from TCRdb running MiXCR on the 5' RACE reads. The sample consists of some 240,000 distinct CDR3 sequences, over 15% of them appearing once. Material: blood, either unsorted or a sorted T cell fraction (not recorded which). The origin of the receptors is a male donor with ankylosing spondylitis or in good health (not recorded which). The conserved cysteine and the conserved F or W are not part of the CDR3 here. A D gene is named only where the DNA matches it firmly.

J gene | D gene | CDR3 length | V gene | CDR3 protein
TRBJ2-3 | TRBD2 | 13 | TRBV20-1 | SARVAGEFSDTQY
TRBJ2-5 | TRBD1 | 12 | TRBV12-3/TRBV12-4 | ASFTGGSGETQY
TRBJ2-7 | - | 10 | TRBV29-1 | SVSTSSYEQY
TRBJ2-1 | - | 11 | TRBV9 | ASSVEGRLEQF
TRBJ2-7 | TRBD2 | 14 | TRBV29-1 | SVEGTSGRASYEQY
TRBJ2-5 | TRBD1 | 15 | TRBV5-6 | ASRGGRLRKYQETQY
TRBJ1-5 | TRBD1 | 13 | TRBV4-3 | ASSQDRGRNQPQH
TRBJ2-7 | - | 10 | TRBV7-9 | ASSNGGSEQY
TRBJ1-1 | - | 10 | TRBV12-3/TRBV12-4 | ASSLSGTEAF
TRBJ2-2 | - | 11 | TRBV4-2 | AATGNGTGELF
TRBJ2-7 | TRBD1 | 14 | TRBV20-1 | SARGSRDSRPYEQY
TRBJ1-5 | - | 11 | TRBV28 | ASIGRAPYPQH
TRBJ2-7 | - | 13 | TRBV10-3 | AISELREPPGEQY
TRBJ2-4 | - | 16 | TRBV20-1 | SVESLGGREIAKNIQY
TRBJ2-2 | - | 14 | TRBV7-8 | ASSLYPTLNTGELF
TRBJ2-7 | - | 14 | TRBV3-1 | ASSQDLANIPNEQY
TRBJ2-7 | - | 12 | TRBV5-1 | ASSLETAGYEQY
TRBJ2-7 | TRBD1 | 12 | TRBV10-3 | AITQDRGAYEQY
TRBJ2-7 | - | 13 | TRBV4-1 | ASSQETGLGDEQY
TRBJ2-1 | TRBD1 | 11 | TRBV4-1 | ASSPDRDDEQF
TRBJ2-2 | TRBD2 | 15 | TRBV5-5 | ASSLSLAGPNTGELF
TRBJ2-4 | - | 14 | TRBV29-1 | SVEVMGFLAKNIQY
TRBJ1-5 | - | 11 | TRBV12-3/TRBV12-4 | ASSLVGHQPQH
TRBJ2-7 | TRBD2 | 16 | TRBV5-1 | ASSLASSGRDFSYEQY
TRBJ2-2 | TRBD2 | 14 | TRBV20-1 | SARDRGGSNTGELF